The 8 T cell receptor beta chains below all came from one sample that was sequenced in a study of blood T cell repertoires in COVID-19. The data were produced by immunoSEQ multiplex PCR, yet TCRdb's version contains in-frame clones alone and is incomplete. The table records some 130,000 clones, 88% of them present only once. Sequenced sample: peripheral blood. Receptors were obtained from a man aged 70 or older with active COVID-19.

The gene calls are TRBV24-1 and TRBJ2-6, with D perhaps TRBD1 (5 bases). V lost 5 bases and J 3 bases, leaving 16 bases between the germline ends. Germline loops: CDR1 KGHDR, CDR2 SFDVKD. The CDR3 has 17 residues. The CDR3 nucleotides are TGTGCCACCAGTGCCAAGGGGCCCCAAGGTGGGGCCAACGTCCTGACTTTC. Protein: CATSAKGPQGGANVLTF.

This clone was seen only a few times. This sequence joins TRBV6-6 and TRBJ2-7; 10 bases align to TRBD2. The CDR3 is 12 amino acids. Germline V gene sequence: CDR1 MNHNY, CDR2 SVGAGI (reference sequence). Trimming cost V 8 bases and J 7 bases; bases outside gene matches: 5. The CDR3 loop is CASRRLAGEQYF. Here the CDR3 DNA reads TGTGCCAGCCGGAGACTAGCGGGTGAGCAGTACTTC.

The rearrangement links TRBV30 to TRBJ1-3, with D possibly TRBD1 on 5 matching bases. In germline, CDR1 is GTSNPN, CDR2 SVGIG (reference sequence). This CDR3 comprises 14 residues. Trimming removed 0 bases at V and 2 bases at J, with 8 bases between. CDR3 nucleotide sequence: TGTGCCTGGAGTGTTCCGGGGGCTGGAAACACCATATATTTT. Residues: CAWSVPGAGNTIYF.

This chain uses TRBV28 with TRBJ2-1; no definite D call. Germline CDR1 and CDR2: MDHEN and SYDVKM. This CDR3 spans 12 amino acids. V gave up 2 bases and J gave up 3 bases, with 2 bases separating them. The CDR3 bases are TGTGCCAGCAGTTTACTCTACAATGAGCAGTTCTTC. Protein sequence: CASSLLYNEQFF.

The chain joins TRBV27 to TRBJ1-1; D call uncertain. The germline gives CDR1 MNHEY, CDR2 SMNVEV (reference sequence). Trimming stripped 2 bases from V and 0 bases from J, with 10 bases between. The CDR3 loop spans 15 amino acids. The CDR3 protein is CASSLNTEMNTEAFF. The CDR3 DNA sequence: TGTGCCAGCAGTTTAAATACAGAGATGAACACTGAAGCTTTCTTT.

The chain recombines TRBV19 with TRBJ1-2; 7 positions agree with TRBD1. CDR1 LNHDA and CDR2 SQIVND come from the germline V gene (reference sequence). V shed 2 bases and J 6 bases; nucleotides not matched to a gene: 9. The CDR3 spans 15 residues. The CDR3: CASSISQGTVDGYTF. In DNA, the CDR3 is TGTGCCAGTAGTATATCCCAGGGGACAGTGGATGGCTACACCTTC.

This clone appeared once. The J gene is TRBJ2-5, the V gene TRBV7-9; TRBD2 matches 8 bases. CDR3 size: 13 residues. Trimming took 7 bases from V and 5 from J; bases not matched to a gene: 6. CDR1 SEHNR and CDR2 FQNEAQ come from the germline V gene (reference sequence). Here the CDR3 reads CASTREGQETQYF. Written as DNA, the CDR3 is TGTGCCAGCACCCGGGAGGGCCAGGAGACCCAGTACTTC.

The chain combines TRBV3-1 (or the pseudogene TRBV3-2) with TRBJ2-7; 9 bases are a match to TRBD2. V trimming: 0 bases; J trimming: 6 bases; junction bases outside the gene matches: 12. The CDR3 extends over 17 amino acids. Germline-derived CDR1 and CDR2 are LGHDT and YNNKEL (reference sequence). The CDR3 reads CASSQEWEGSGRGEQYF. CDR3 bases: TGTGCCAGCAGCCAAGAATGGGAGGGTAGCGGGAGAGGCGAGCAGTACTTC.